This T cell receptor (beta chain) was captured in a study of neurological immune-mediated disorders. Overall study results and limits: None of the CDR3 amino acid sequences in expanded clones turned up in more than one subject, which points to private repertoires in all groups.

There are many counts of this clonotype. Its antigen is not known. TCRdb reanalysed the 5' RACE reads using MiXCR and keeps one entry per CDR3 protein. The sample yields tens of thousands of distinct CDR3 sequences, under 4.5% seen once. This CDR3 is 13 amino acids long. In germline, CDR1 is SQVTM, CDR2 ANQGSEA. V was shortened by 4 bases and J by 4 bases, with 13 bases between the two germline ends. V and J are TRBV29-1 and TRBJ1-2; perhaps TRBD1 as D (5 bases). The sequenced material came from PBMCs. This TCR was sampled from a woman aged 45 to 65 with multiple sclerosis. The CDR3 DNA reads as TGCAGCGTTGTTCCACCAAGGGGCTATGGCTACACCTTC. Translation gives CSVVPPRGYGYTF.